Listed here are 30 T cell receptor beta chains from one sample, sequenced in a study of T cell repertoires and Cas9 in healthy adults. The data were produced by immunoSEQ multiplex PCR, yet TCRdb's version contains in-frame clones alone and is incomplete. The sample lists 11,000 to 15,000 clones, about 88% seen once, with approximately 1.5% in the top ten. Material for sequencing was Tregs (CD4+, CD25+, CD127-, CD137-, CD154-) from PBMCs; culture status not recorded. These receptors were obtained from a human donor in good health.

CDR3 nucleotide sequence: TGTGCCAGCTCCCTCGGCGGGGGCTCGTACGAGCAGTACGTC. This sequence encodes CASSLGGGSYEQYV. The chain combines TRBV18 with TRBJ2-7; perhaps TRBD2 as D (7 bases). The CDR3 is made up of 14 amino acids. V lost 6 bases and J 4 bases, leaving 16 bases between the germline ends. Germline CDR1 reads KGHSH; CDR2 reads LQKENI.

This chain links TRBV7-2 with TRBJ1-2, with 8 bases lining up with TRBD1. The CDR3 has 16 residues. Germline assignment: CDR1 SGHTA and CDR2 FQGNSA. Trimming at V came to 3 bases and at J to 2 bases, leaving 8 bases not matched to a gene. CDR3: CASSLTGVPTNYGYTF. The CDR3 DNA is TGTGCCAGCAGCTTGACAGGGGTCCCTACAAACTATGGCTACACCTTC.

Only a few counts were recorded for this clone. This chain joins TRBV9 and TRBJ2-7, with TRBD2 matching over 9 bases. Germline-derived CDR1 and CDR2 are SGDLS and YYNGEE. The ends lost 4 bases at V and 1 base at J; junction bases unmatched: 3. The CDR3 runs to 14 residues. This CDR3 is CASSPGLASYEQYF. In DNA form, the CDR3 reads TGTGCCAGCAGCCCGGGACTAGCTTCCTACGAGCAGTACTTC.

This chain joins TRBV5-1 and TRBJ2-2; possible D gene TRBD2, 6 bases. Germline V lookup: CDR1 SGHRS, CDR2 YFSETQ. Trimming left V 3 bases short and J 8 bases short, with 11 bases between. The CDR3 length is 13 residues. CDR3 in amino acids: CASSWRGAGELFF. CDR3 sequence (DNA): TGCGCCAGCAGCTGGAGGGGTGCAGGGGAGCTGTTTTTT.

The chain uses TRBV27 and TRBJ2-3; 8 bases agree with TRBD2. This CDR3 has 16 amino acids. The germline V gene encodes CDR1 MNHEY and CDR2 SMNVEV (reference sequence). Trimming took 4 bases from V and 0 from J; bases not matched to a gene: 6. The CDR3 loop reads CASSSDPSGSTDTQYF. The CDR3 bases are TGTGCCAGCAGTTCCGACCCTAGCGGGAGCACAGATACGCAGTATTTT.

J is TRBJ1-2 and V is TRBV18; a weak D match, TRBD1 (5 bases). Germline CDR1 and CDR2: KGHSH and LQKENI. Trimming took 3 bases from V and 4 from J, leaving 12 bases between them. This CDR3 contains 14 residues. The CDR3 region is CASSPGGSGYGYTF. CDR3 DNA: TGTGCCAGCTCACCGGGGGGAAGCGGCTATGGCTACACCTTC.

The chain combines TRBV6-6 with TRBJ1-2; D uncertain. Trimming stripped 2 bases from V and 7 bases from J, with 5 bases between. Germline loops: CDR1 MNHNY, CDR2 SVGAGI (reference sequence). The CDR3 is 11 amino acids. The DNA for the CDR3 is TGTGCCAGCAGTTACCAATTTGGCTACACCTTC. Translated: CASSYQFGYTF.

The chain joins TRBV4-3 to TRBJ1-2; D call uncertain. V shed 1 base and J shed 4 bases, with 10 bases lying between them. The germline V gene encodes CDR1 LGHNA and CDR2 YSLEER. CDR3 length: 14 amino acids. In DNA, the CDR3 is TGCGCCAGCAGCCAAGCAGGAGACTTCTATGGCTACACCTTC. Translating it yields CASSQAGDFYGYTF.

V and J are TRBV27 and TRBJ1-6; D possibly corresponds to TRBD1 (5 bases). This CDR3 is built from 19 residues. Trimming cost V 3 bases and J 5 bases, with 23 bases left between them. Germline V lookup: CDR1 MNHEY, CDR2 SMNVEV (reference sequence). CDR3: CASSFLLPTGWNHNSPLHF. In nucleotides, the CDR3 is TGTGCCAGCAGTTTCCTCCTCCCCACAGGTTGGAACCATAATTCACCCCTCCACTTT.

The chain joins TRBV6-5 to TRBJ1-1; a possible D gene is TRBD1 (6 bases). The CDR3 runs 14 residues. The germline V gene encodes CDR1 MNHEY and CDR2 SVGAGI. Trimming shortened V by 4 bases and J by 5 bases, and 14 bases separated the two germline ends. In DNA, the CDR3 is TGTGCCAGCAGTTTCAGGGGTGTAAGGACTGAAGCTTTCTTT. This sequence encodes CASSFRGVRTEAFF.

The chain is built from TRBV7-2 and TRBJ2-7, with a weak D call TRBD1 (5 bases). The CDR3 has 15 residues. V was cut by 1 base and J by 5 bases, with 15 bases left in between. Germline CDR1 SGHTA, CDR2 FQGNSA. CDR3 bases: TGTGCCAGCAGCTTAGAGCAGGGCTTCTCTCACGAGCAGTACGTC. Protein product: CASSLEQGFSHEQYV.

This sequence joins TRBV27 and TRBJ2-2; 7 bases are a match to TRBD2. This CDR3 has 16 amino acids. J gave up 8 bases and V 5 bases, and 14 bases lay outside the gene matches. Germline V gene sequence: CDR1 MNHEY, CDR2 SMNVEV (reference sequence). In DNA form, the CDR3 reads TGTGCCAGCAGTCTCAGCGGGATACCTCTCAAGGGGGAGCTGTTTTTT. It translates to CASSLSGIPLKGELFF.

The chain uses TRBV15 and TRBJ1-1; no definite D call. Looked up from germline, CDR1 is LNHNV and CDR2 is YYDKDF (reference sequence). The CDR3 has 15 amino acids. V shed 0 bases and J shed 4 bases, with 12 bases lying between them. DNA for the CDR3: TGTGCCACCAGCAGAGAAGCGAGGTCTGGCACTGAAGCTTTCTTT. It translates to CATSREARSGTEAFF.

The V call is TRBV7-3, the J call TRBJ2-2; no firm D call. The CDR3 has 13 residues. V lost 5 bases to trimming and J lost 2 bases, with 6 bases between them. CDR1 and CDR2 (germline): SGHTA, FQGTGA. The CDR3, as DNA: TGTGCCAGCAGCGGATCTAACACCGGGGAGCTGTTTTTT. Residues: CASSGSNTGELFF. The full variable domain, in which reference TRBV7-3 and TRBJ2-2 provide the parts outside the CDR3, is GAGVSQTPSNKVTEKGKYVELRCDPISGHTALYWYRQSLGQGPEFLIYFQGTGAADDSGLPNDRFFAVRPEGSVSTLKIQRTERGDSAVYLCASSGSNTGELFFGEGSRLTVL.

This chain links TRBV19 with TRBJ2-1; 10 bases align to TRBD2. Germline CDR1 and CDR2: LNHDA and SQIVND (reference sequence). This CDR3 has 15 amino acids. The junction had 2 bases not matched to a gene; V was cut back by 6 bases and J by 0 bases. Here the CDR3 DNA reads TGTGCCAGTAGACTAGCGGGATACTCCTACAATGAGCAGTTCTTC. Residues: CASRLAGYSYNEQFF.

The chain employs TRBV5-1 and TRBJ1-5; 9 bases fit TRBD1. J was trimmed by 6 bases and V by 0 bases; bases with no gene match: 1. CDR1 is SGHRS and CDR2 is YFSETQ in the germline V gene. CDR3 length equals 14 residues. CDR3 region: CASSLGTGAQPQHF. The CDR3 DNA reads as TGCGCCAGCAGCTTGGGGACAGGGGCTCAGCCCCAGCATTTT.

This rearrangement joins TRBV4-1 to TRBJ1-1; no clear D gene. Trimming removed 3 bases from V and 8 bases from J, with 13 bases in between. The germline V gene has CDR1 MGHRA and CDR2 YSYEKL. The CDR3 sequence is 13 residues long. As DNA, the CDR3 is TGCGCCAGCAGCCAGGAAACGTCCGAAGAAGCTTTCTTT. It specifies CASSQETSEEAFF.

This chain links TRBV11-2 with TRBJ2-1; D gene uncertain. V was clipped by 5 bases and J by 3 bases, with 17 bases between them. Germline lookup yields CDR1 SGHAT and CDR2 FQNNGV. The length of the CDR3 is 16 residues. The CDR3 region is CASSTALSPYYNEQFF. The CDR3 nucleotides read TGTGCCAGCAGCACCGCTTTAAGTCCCTACTACAATGAGCAGTTCTTC.

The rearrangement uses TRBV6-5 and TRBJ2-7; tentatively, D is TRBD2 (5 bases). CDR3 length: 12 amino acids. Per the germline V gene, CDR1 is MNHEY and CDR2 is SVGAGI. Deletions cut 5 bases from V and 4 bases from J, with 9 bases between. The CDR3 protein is CASSMDFYEQYF. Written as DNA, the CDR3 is TGTGCCAGCAGTATGGACTTTTACGAGCAGTACTTC.

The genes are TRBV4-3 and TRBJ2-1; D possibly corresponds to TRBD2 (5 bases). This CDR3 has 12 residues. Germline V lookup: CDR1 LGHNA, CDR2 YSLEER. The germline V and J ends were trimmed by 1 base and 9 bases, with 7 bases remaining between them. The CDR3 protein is CASSQAGLEQFF. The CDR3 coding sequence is TGCGCCAGCAGCCAAGCTGGACTTGAGCAGTTCTTC.

CDR3 DNA sequence: TGCAGCAGCTATAGCGGGGCCAAAAACATTCAGTACTTC. This gives the protein CSSYSGAKNIQYF. This chain joins TRBV29-1 and TRBJ2-4, with TRBD2 matching over 7 bases. V lost 8 bases to trimming and J lost 1 base; unmatched junction nucleotides: 5. The CDR3 loop spans 13 amino acids. CDR1 and CDR2 from the germline V gene are SQVTM and ANQGSEA.

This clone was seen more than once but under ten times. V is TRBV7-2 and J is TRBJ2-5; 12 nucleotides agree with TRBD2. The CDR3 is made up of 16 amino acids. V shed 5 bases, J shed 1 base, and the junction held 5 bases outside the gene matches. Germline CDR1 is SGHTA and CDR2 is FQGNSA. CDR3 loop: CASSLGLAGLQETQYF. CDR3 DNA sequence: TGTGCCAGCAGCCTGGGACTAGCGGGCCTCCAAGAGACCCAGTACTTC.

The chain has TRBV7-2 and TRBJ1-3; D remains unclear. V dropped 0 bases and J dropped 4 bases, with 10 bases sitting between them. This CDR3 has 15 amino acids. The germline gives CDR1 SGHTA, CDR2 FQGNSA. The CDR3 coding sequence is TGTGCCAGCAGCTTAGCCCAGACCCTAGGAAACACCATATATTTT. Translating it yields CASSLAQTLGNTIYF.

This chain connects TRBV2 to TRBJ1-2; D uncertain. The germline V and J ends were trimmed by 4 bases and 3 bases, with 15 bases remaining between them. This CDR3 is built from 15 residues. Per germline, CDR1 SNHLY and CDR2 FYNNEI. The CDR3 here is CASSVSDPGYYGYTF. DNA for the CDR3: TGTGCCAGCAGTGTTTCCGACCCAGGCTACTATGGCTACACCTTC.

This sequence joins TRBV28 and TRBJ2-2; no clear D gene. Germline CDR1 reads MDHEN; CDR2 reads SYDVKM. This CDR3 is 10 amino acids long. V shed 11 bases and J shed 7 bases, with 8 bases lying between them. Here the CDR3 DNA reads TGTGCCGGGCCGGTCGGGGAGCTGTTTTTT. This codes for CAGPVGELFF.

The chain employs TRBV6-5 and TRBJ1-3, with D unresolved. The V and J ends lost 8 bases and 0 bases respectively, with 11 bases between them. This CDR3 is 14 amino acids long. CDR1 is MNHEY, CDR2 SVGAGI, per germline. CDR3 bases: TGTGCCAGCGGAAGGTTTATCTCTGGAAACACCATATATTTT. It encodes CASGRFISGNTIYF.

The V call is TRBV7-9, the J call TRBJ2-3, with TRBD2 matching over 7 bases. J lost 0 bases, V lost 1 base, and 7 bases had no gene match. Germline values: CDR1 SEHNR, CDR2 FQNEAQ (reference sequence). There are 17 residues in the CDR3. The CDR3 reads CASSLVFRTRSTDTQYF. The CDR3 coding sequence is TGTGCCAGCAGCTTAGTCTTCAGGACTAGAAGCACAGATACGCAGTATTTT.

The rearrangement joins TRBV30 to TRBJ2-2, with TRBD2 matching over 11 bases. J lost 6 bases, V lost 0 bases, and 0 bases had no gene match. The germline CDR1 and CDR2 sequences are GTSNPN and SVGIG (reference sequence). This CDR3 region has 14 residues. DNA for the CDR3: TGTGCCTGGAGTGTACTAGCGGGGGCCGGGGAGCTGTTTTTT. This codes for CAWSVLAGAGELFF.

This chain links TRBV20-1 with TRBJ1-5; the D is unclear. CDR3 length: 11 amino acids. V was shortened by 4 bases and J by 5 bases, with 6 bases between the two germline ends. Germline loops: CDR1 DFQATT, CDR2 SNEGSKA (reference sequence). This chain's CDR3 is CSATVDQPQHF. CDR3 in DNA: TGCAGTGCTACGGTCGATCAGCCCCAGCATTTT.

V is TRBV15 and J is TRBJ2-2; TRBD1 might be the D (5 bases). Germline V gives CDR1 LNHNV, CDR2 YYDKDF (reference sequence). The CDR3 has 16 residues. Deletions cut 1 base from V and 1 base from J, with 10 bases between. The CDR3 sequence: CATSRGQTLNTGELFF. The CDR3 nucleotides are TGTGCCACCAGCAGAGGACAGACCCTGAACACCGGGGAGCTGTTTTTT. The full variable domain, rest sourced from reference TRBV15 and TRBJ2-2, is DAMVIQNPRYQVTQFGKPVTLSCSQTLNHNVMYWYQQKSSQAPKLLFHYYDKDFNNEADTPDNFQSRRPNTSFCFLDIRSPGLGDTAMYLCATSRGQTLNTGELFFGEGSRLTVL.